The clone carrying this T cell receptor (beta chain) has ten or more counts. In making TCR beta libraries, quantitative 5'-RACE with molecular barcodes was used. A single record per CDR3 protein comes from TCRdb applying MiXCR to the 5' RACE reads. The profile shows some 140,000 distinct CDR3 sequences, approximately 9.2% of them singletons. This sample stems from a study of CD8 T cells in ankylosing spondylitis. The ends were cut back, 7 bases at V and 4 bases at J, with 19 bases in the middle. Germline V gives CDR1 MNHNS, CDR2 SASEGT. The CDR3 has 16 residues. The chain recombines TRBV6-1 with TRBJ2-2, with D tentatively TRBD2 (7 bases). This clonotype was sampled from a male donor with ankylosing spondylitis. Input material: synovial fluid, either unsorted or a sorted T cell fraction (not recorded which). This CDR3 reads CASTTGAGVSTGELFF. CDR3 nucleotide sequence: TGTGCCAGCACCACGGGGGCGGGAGTGAGCACCGGGGAGCTGTTTTTT.